Listed below are T cell receptor beta chains from one sample, sequenced in a study of identical twins. TCRdb re-analysed the 5' RACE reads in MiXCR, keeping a single row per CDR3 protein. The repertoire holds some 900,000 distinct CDR3 sequences, with approximately 13% as singletons. The sample was also linked to a second study, of yellow fever vaccine responses in identical twins.

The sample comprised PBMCs. Receptor source: a woman aged 18-29 years in good health. CDR3s include the opening cysteine and the closing phenylalanine or tryptophan. Fields, in order: clone size, J gene, V gene, D gene, CDR3 DNA, CDR3 protein. The D gene is left open where the match is weak. Not every row has a clone size; where given, it reads once, few, many or a size class.

clone_size: many; j_call: TRBJ1-1; v_call: TRBV3-1; d_call: .; cdr3_nt: TGTGCCAGCAGCTCGCGGGGCCCCGGTGAAGCTTTCTTT; cdr3_aa: CASSSRGPGEAFF
clone_size: .; j_call: TRBJ2-1; v_call: TRBV12-3/TRBV12-4; d_call: TRBD2; cdr3_nt: TGTGCCAGCAGCTCTCCCGGGACTAGCGGGGGGCGATTGTTCTTC; cdr3_aa: CASSSPGTSGGRLFF
clone_size: .; j_call: TRBJ2-5; v_call: TRBV5-1; d_call: .; cdr3_nt: TGCGCCAGCAGCTGGACAGACAACCAAGAGACCCAGTACTTC; cdr3_aa: CASSWTDNQETQYF
clone_size: .; j_call: TRBJ2-7; v_call: TRBV7-9; d_call: TRBD1; cdr3_nt: TGTGCCAGCAGCTTGGGAGTCGGGACAGGGAGCTCCTACGAGCAGTACTTC; cdr3_aa: CASSLGVGTGSSYEQYF
clone_size: .; j_call: TRBJ2-1; v_call: TRBV5-1; d_call: TRBD2; cdr3_nt: TGCGCCAGCAGCTTGGATCGGCTACGGGACGGGGGGAATGAGCAGTTCTTC; cdr3_aa: CASSLDRLRDGGNEQFF
clone_size: .; j_call: TRBJ2-3; v_call: TRBV28; d_call: .; cdr3_nt: TGTGCCACGACCCGGACCACGGAGGGGGCGGATACGCAGTATTTT; cdr3_aa: CATTRTTEGADTQYF
clone_size: .; j_call: TRBJ2-1; v_call: TRBV15; d_call: .; cdr3_nt: TGTGCCACCAGCGGCCGACCGGGCCTTTGGGAGCAGTTCTTC; cdr3_aa: CATSGRPGLWEQFF
clone_size: .; j_call: TRBJ2-5; v_call: TRBV12-3/TRBV12-4; d_call: .; cdr3_nt: TGTGCCAGCACCACGGGAAAGGGGGGAACCTACCAAGAGACCCAGTACTTC; cdr3_aa: CASTTGKGGTYQETQYF
clone_size: few; j_call: TRBJ2-1; v_call: TRBV7-9; d_call: TRBD2; cdr3_nt: TGTGCCAGCAGCTTAGGGACTAGCGGGATGGATGAGCAGTTCTTC; cdr3_aa: CASSLGTSGMDEQFF
clone_size: few; j_call: TRBJ2-2; v_call: TRBV6-1; d_call: .; cdr3_nt: TGTGCCAGCAGGAAGGGAGGGACAGGGAACACCGGGGAGCTGTTTTTT; cdr3_aa: CASRKGGTGNTGELFF
clone_size: few; j_call: TRBJ2-1; v_call: TRBV2; d_call: TRBD2; cdr3_nt: TGTGCCAGCAGGCTCTTAGCGGGAGGCTCCAATGAGCAGTTCTTC; cdr3_aa: CASRLLAGGSNEQFF
clone_size: .; j_call: TRBJ2-3; v_call: TRBV7-6; d_call: TRBD2; cdr3_nt: TGTGCCAGCAGCTTAGTTGGGACTAGCGGGAGGGCCCTCACAGATACGCAGTATTTT; cdr3_aa: CASSLVGTSGRALTDTQYF
clone_size: .; j_call: TRBJ2-1; v_call: TRBV7-8; d_call: TRBD2; cdr3_nt: TGTGCCAGCAGCTTAGCTCGGGTAGCGGGAGGGTTAAATGAGCAGTTCTTC; cdr3_aa: CASSLARVAGGLNEQFF
clone_size: .; j_call: TRBJ2-1; v_call: TRBV20-1; d_call: .; cdr3_nt: TGCAGTGCTAGTCGGGACCCCTACAATGAGCAGTTCTTC; cdr3_aa: CSASRDPYNEQFF
clone_size: few; j_call: TRBJ2-1; v_call: TRBV7-9; d_call: .; cdr3_nt: TGTGCCAGCAGCTTGGGGTTGTTCGATGAGCAGTTCTTC; cdr3_aa: CASSLGLFDEQFF
clone_size: .; j_call: TRBJ2-5; v_call: TRBV7-2; d_call: TRBD2; cdr3_nt: TGTGCCAGCAGCCTCAGCGGGAGGGCCATTGAGACCCAGTACTTC; cdr3_aa: CASSLSGRAIETQYF
clone_size: .; j_call: TRBJ1-4; v_call: TRBV4-1; d_call: TRBD1; cdr3_nt: TGCGCCAGCAGCGCAGGCAGGGGGGCTAATGAAAAACTGTTTTTT; cdr3_aa: CASSAGRGANEKLFF
clone_size: few; j_call: TRBJ2-1; v_call: TRBV7-9; d_call: .; cdr3_nt: TGTGCCAGCAGCTTTGGAGGGAGGTATAATGAGCAGTTCTTC; cdr3_aa: CASSFGGRYNEQFF
clone_size: once; j_call: TRBJ1-2; v_call: TRBV13; d_call: TRBD1; cdr3_nt: TGTGCCAGCAGGCACGGACAGGTCGTAGATGGCTACACCTTC; cdr3_aa: CASRHGQVVDGYTF
clone_size: few; j_call: TRBJ2-7; v_call: TRBV25-1; d_call: .; cdr3_nt: TGTGCCAGCAGTGAATCGGGCAACTACGAGCAGTACTTC; cdr3_aa: CASSESGNYEQYF
clone_size: .; j_call: TRBJ2-1; v_call: TRBV3-1; d_call: TRBD2; cdr3_nt: TGTGCCAGCAGCCAACCCAGAGCGGGGGGCCAGCATGAGCAGTTCTTC; cdr3_aa: CASSQPRAGGQHEQFF
clone_size: .; j_call: TRBJ2-5; v_call: TRBV5-1; d_call: .; cdr3_nt: TGCGCCAGCAGCTTGGGAAGGGGGACCGCCCAAGAGACCCAGTACTTC; cdr3_aa: CASSLGRGTAQETQYF
clone_size: .; j_call: TRBJ2-1; v_call: TRBV20-1; d_call: .; cdr3_nt: TGCAGTGCTAGAGATCTCGGGACCCTAAACGATATATTTGGTGAGCAGTTCTTC; cdr3_aa: CSARDLGTLNDIFGEQFF
clone_size: few; j_call: TRBJ2-1; v_call: TRBV5-1; d_call: TRBD2; cdr3_nt: TGCGCCAGCAGCCACCGTAGCGGGAGCGGGTTAGGTGAGCAGTTCTTC; cdr3_aa: CASSHRSGSGLGEQFF
clone_size: .; j_call: TRBJ2-5; v_call: TRBV4-2; d_call: TRBD2; cdr3_nt: TGTGCCAGCAGCCAAGGGACTAGCGGGGGTAGGGAGACCCAGTACTTC; cdr3_aa: CASSQGTSGGRETQYF
clone_size: few; j_call: TRBJ2-3; v_call: TRBV6-4; d_call: TRBD2; cdr3_nt: TGTGCCAGCCGTATGTCTCTAGCGGTCCAGGATACGCAGTATTTT; cdr3_aa: CASRMSLAVQDTQYF
clone_size: .; j_call: TRBJ2-1; v_call: TRBV14; d_call: .; cdr3_nt: TGTGCCAGCAGCCAAGCCTTACCCAATGAGCAGTTCTTC; cdr3_aa: CASSQALPNEQFF